This TCR beta chain was observed in a study of spatial heterogeneity in lung cancer. TCRdb re-called the 5' RACE reads with MiXCR, one entry per CDR3 protein. The data show about 48,000 distinct CDR3 sequences, approximately 5.3% seen once. Trimming took 6 bases from V and 0 from J; bases not matched to a gene: 8. The CDR3 is made up of 14 amino acids. The germline V gene has CDR1 DFQATT and CDR2 SNEGSKA (reference sequence). Stated time point: sample taken at primary tumor resection. Unsorted tumor, nontumor lung tissue or cryopreserved PBMC supplied the whole RNA. The donor population consisted of 72 patients with untreated, early-stage non-small cell lung cancer. This clonotype has a count of ten or more.

This TCR was sampled from a male donor with early-stage non-small cell lung cancer. Material: PBMCs, obtained at surgery. The chain is built from TRBV20-1 and TRBJ2-7, with TRBD2 identical over 7 bases. The CDR3 DNA sequence: TGCAGTGCCAAGAAGGGACTACCCTCCTACGAGCAGTACTTC. Residues: CSAKKGLPSYEQYF.